This T cell receptor beta chain was captured by sequencing in a study of T-cell reconstitution after alpha-beta-depleted transplantation in children. This clonotype was found many times. Trimming removed 3 bases from V and 3 bases from J, with 10 bases in between. The CDR3 spans 14 residues. CDR1 is MDHEN and CDR2 is SYDVKM in the germline V gene. Preparing the TCRbeta library involved the use of unique molecular identifiers. TCRdb recomputed calls from the PCR reads with MiXCR, one row per CDR3 protein. The table lists a few hundred thousand distinct CDR3 sequences, around 12% of them singletons. This receptor was identified in a human donor who donated a stem cell graft to a child with combined immunodeficiency. The sample here was PBMCs from the stem cell graft donor, taken from the stem cell graft. The chain combines TRBV28 with TRBJ2-3, with D perhaps TRBD2 (6 bases). The CDR3 region is CASSLPGLTDTQYF. CDR3 nucleotides: TGTGCCAGCAGTTTGCCGGGACTGACAGATACGCAGTATTTT.